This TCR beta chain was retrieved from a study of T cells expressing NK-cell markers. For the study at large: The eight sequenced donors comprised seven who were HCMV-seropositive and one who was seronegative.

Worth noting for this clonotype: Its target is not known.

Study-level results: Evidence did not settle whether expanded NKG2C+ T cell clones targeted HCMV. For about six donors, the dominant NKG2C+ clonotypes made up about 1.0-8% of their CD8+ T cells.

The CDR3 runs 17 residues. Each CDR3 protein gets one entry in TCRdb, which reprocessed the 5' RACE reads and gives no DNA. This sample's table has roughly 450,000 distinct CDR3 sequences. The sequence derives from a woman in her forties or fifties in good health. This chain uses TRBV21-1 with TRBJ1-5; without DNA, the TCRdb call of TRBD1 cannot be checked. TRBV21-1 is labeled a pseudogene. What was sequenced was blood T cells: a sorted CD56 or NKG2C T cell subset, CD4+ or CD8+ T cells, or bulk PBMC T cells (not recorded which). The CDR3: CASSKAEHRDSNQPQHF.